This TCR beta chain was recovered during a study of post-analysis software for immune sequencing data. From germline, CDR1 is DFQATT and CDR2 SNEGSKA (reference sequence). The CDR3 consists of 14 residues. After removal of 0 bases from V and 7 bases from J, the junction contained 5 bases not matched to a gene. Unique molecular identifiers featured in each of the TCR beta cDNA libraries. TCRdb re-analysed the PCR reads in MiXCR, keeping a single row per CDR3 protein. The sample holds 750,000 to 950,000 distinct CDR3 sequences, about 50% seen once. Study-level findings and limits: About 5 TRBV segments were more frequent in patients than controls; TRBV5-6, TRBV5-1 and TRBV20-1 belonged to this group.

Note on this clonotype: Its antigen is not known.

The sequence came from a girl aged 5-17 years with multiple sclerosis. Sequencing input: blood. V and J are TRBV20-1 and TRBJ2-1; 8 bases are shared with TRBD2. The CDR3 DNA reads TGCAGTGCTAGAGAAGGTCGCGGGGGGAATGAGCAGTTCTTC. It yields the protein CSAREGRGGNEQFF.